Presented here are 9 T cell receptor beta chains from one specimen sequenced in a study of cytomegalovirus exposure and HLA in healthy donors. 60 Vbeta and 13 Jbeta primers were used in PCR. Using immunoSEQ multiplex PCR, the repertoire was profiled, and TCRdb retains in-frame clones only, with some absent. Of approximately 140,000 clones in the sample, roughly four fifths were seen once. Sequenced: PBMCs. The receptors shown here come from a man aged 18 to 30 in good health and CMV-seropositive.

The sample holds a few counts of this clone. This chain joins TRBV10-1 and TRBJ2-7, with 7 bases aligning to TRBD1. V shed 5 bases, J shed 2 bases, and the junction held 6 bases outside the gene matches. The length of the CDR3 is 14 residues. Germline CDR1 WNHNN, CDR2 SYGVQD (reference sequence). In nucleotides, the CDR3 is TGCGCCAGCAGTCCTCCCGGGACAGCCTACGAGCAGTACTTC. Protein: CASSPPGTAYEQYF.

V is TRBV5-1 and J is TRBJ1-5; TRBD1 is a possible D gene (6 bases). The CDR3 is made up of 17 amino acids. The V end lost 0 bases, the J end lost 2 bases, and 15 bases lay between the germline ends. Germline V lookup: CDR1 SGHRS, CDR2 YFSETQ. The CDR3 DNA sequence: TGCGCCAGCAGCTTGGTACCTCTGTCAGGGGGCAATCAGCCCCAGCATTTT. Amino acids: CASSLVPLSGGNQPQHF.

As regards this clone: One end of the junction does not line up with germline, which may come from a read error. The V and J genes are TRBV7-9 and TRBJ1-5; the match to TRBD1 covers 9 bases. Looked up from germline, CDR1 is SEHNR and CDR2 is FQNEAQ (reference sequence). The CDR3 loop spans 15 amino acids. The CDR3: CASSLGQGYNQPQHF. CDR3 nucleotides: TGTGCCAGCAGTTTAGGACAGGGGTACAATCAGCCCCAGCATTTT. Supplemented by reference TRBV7-9 and TRBJ1-5, the full variable domain reads DTGVSQNPRHKITKRGQNVTFRCDPISEHNRLYWYRQTLGQGPEFLTYFQNEAQLEKSRLLSDRFSAERPKGSFSTLEIQRTEQGDSAMYLCASSLGQGYNQPQHFGDGTRLSIL.

The rearrangement joins TRBV5-1 to TRBJ2-7; D is perhaps TRBD1 (6 bases). V dropped 2 bases and J dropped 4 bases, with 10 bases sitting between them. Germline CDR1 is SGHRS and CDR2 is YFSETQ. This CDR3 contains 13 residues. CDR3 nucleotides: TGCGCCAGCAGCTTAACACAGGGTTACGAGCAGTACTTC. Encoded protein: CASSLTQGYEQYF. The full variable domain, its missing parts supplied by reference TRBV5-1 and TRBJ2-7, is KAGVTQTPRYLIKTRGQQVTLSCSPISGHRSVSWYQQTPGQGLQFLFEYFSETQRNKGNFPGRFSGRQFSNSRSEMNVSTLELGDSALYLCASSLTQGYEQYFGPGTRLTVT.

The V call is TRBV9, the J call TRBJ2-2; the D gene is possibly TRBD2 (6 bases). Germline lookup yields CDR1 SGDLS and CDR2 YYNGEE. This CDR3 spans 16 amino acids. The V and J ends lost 0 bases and 0 bases respectively, with 9 bases between them. The CDR3 reads CASSVEPGANTGELFF. Here the CDR3 DNA reads TGTGCCAGCAGCGTAGAACCGGGGGCGAACACCGGGGAGCTGTTTTTT.

This clone occurred once. The chain joins TRBV25-1 to TRBJ2-3; the D gene is possibly TRBD1 (5 bases). V was clipped by 0 bases and J by 3 bases, with 16 bases between them. The germline V gene encodes CDR1 MGHDK and CDR2 SYGVNS. The CDR3 covers 17 residues. The CDR3 sequence is CASSEYTLDSSTDTQYF. The CDR3 DNA is TGTGCCAGCAGTGAATATACTCTCGACAGTTCTACAGATACGCAGTATTTT.

This rearrangement joins TRBV6-6 to TRBJ1-2; no reliable D call. CDR3 length: 14 amino acids. Trimming removed 7 bases from V and 4 bases from J, with 16 bases in between. From germline, CDR1 is MNHNY and CDR2 SVGAGI (reference sequence). The CDR3, as DNA: TGTGCCAGCAACCCGGGAGGTCGGAGCTATGGCTACACCTTC. Amino acid sequence: CASNPGGRSYGYTF.

The chain has TRBV7-6 and TRBJ2-3; perhaps TRBD2 as D (6 bases). The germline V and J ends were trimmed by 3 bases and 3 bases, with 10 bases remaining between them. Germline-derived CDR1 and CDR2 are SGHVS and FNYEAQ. This CDR3 region has 14 residues. CDR3: CASSFTGETDTQYF. The CDR3 nucleotides are TGTGCCAGCAGCTTCACGGGAGAAACAGATACGCAGTATTTT.

The CDR3 spells CASSKTWDSQYEQYF. CDR3 bases: TGTGCCAGCAGTAAAACTTGGGACAGCCAATACGAGCAGTACTTC. The chain links TRBV28 to TRBJ2-7; 7 positions match TRBD1. From germline, CDR1 is MDHEN and CDR2 SYDVKM. J lost 4 bases, V lost 5 bases, and 11 bases had no gene match. CDR3 length: 15 amino acids. Filled out from reference TRBV28 and TRBJ2-7, the complete variable domain reads DVKVTQSSRYLVKRTGEKVFLECVQDMDHENMFWYRQDPGLGLRLIYFSYDVKMKEKGDIPEGYSVSREKKERFSLILESASTNQTSMYLCASSKTWDSQYEQYFGPGTRLTVT.